This T cell receptor beta chain came from a study of blood T cell repertoires in COVID-19. The protocol was immunoSEQ multiplex PCR, while the TCRdb copy is restricted to in-frame clones and leaves out a portion. Of tens of thousands of clones listed, approximately 84% were seen once; the top ten hold 4% to 5.5%. CDR1 and CDR2 (germline): SGHRS, YFSETQ. The CDR3 contains 15 residues. V was pared by 4 bases and J by 5 bases, with 7 bases of the junction left unmatched. The receptor comes from a man over 45 with active COVID-19. V is TRBV5-1 and J is TRBJ2-7; 12 nucleotides align to TRBD1. The sample was peripheral blood. In DNA form, the CDR3 reads TGCGCCAGCAGCGGGGGACAGGGGGCGTCGGACGAGCAGTACTTC. This translates into CASSGGQGASDEQYF.